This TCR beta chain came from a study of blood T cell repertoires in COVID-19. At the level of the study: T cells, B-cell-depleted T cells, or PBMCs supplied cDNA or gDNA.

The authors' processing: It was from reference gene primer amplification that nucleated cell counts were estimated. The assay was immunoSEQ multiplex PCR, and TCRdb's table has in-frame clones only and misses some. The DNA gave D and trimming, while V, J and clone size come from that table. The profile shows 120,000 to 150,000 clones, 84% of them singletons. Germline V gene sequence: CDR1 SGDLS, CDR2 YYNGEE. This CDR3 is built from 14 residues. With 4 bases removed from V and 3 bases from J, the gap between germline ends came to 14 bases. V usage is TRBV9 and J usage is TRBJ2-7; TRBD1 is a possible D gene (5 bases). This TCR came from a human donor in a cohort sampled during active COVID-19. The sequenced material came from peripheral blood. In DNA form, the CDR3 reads TGTGCCAGCAGCCTCTCCGACAGTTTCTACGAGCAGTACTTC. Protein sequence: CASSLSDSFYEQYF.